One and the same sample provided the 21 T cell receptor beta chains below, sequenced in a study of cytomegalovirus exposure and HLA in healthy donors. Primers for the PCR totalled 60 Vbeta and 13 Jbeta. The method was immunoSEQ multiplex PCR; TCRdb's version includes in-frame clones alone and lacks a portion of them. Counted here are roughly 86,000 clones, around 70% occurring once; the ten biggest clones make up around 8%. Source material: PBMCs. These receptors were obtained from a man in his sixties in good health and CMV-seronegative.

The chain's CDR3 is CASSLELPSAEAFF. CDR3 nucleotide sequence: TGTGCCAGCAGCTTGGAGCTACCGAGCGCTGAAGCTTTCTTT. The V call is TRBV5-6, the J call TRBJ1-1, with D unclear. The CDR3 length is 14 residues. Looked up from germline, CDR1 is SGHDT and CDR2 is YYEEEE. V shed 0 bases and J shed 6 bases, with 12 bases lying between them.

The gene calls are TRBV14 and TRBJ1-3, with D unclear. The germline V gene encodes CDR1 SGHDN and CDR2 FVKESK. The CDR3 runs to 12 residues. The ends were cut back, 1 base at V and 8 bases at J, with 6 bases in the middle. As DNA, the CDR3 is TGTGCCAGCAGCCAAGGCTCGGACACCATATATTTT. This sequence encodes CASSQGSDTIYF. Full variable domain (remainder filled in from reference TRBV14 and TRBJ1-3): EAGVTQFPSHSVIEKGQTVTLRCDPISGHDNLYWYRRVMGKEIKFLLHFVKESKQDESGMPNNRFLAERTGGTYSTLKVQPAELEDSGVYFCASSQGSDTIYFGEGSWLTVV.

The chain carries TRBV11-3 and TRBJ2-7, with 7 bases matching TRBD2. Germline CDR1 and CDR2: SGHNT and YENEEA. There are 16 residues in the CDR3. V lost 5 bases to trimming and J lost 7 bases; unmatched junction nucleotides: 17. The CDR3 DNA reads TGTGCCAGCAGCCTCTCTCGAGAGGCGGGGGTAGTGGAGCAGTACTTC. Translating it yields CASSLSREAGVVEQYF.

V and J are TRBV5-6 and TRBJ2-6; D gene unclear. The CDR3 covers 15 residues. The V gene's germline CDR1 is SGHDT and CDR2 YYEEEE. V was shortened by 3 bases and J by 4 bases, with 11 bases between the two germline ends. CDR3 region: CASSSRLGGANVLTF. The CDR3 nucleotides are TGTGCCAGCAGCTCCCGACTCGGCGGGGCCAACGTCCTGACTTTC.

The CDR3 loop reads CASSQGQANYGYTF. The CDR3 DNA reads as TGTGCCAGCAGCCAAGGACAGGCTAACTATGGCTACACCTTC. The chain links TRBV7-9 to TRBJ1-2; 7 bases match TRBD1. The CDR3 contains 14 residues. The junction had 3 bases not matched to a gene; V was cut back by 5 bases and J by 0 bases. Germline assignment: CDR1 SEHNR and CDR2 FQNEAQ (reference sequence). The variable domain in full, completed from reference TRBV7-9 and TRBJ1-2, reads DTGVSQNPRHKITKRGQNVTFRCDPISEHNRLYWYRQTLGQGPEFLTYFQNEAQLEKSRLLSDRFSAERPKGSFSTLEIQRTEQGDSAMYLCASSQGQANYGYTFGSGTRLTVV.

The V call is TRBV6-6, the J call TRBJ1-5, with a weak D call TRBD1 (6 bases). The length of the CDR3 is 13 residues. Germline CDR1 MNHNY, CDR2 SVGAGI (reference sequence). The germline V and J ends were trimmed by 5 bases and 4 bases, with 9 bases remaining between them. This CDR3 reads CASSTQGNQPQHF. In nucleotides, the CDR3 is TGTGCCAGCAGTACACAGGGTAATCAGCCCCAGCATTTT.

The V call is TRBV15, the J call TRBJ1-5, with D tentatively TRBD1 (5 bases). CDR1 LNHNV and CDR2 YYDKDF come from the germline V gene (reference sequence). CDR3 length equals 17 residues. The V and J ends lost 1 base and 2 bases respectively, with 15 bases between them. The DNA for the CDR3 is TGTGCCACCAGCAGAGTTTTTGCGACAGTTCGCAATCAGCCCCAGCATTTT. Its protein product is CATSRVFATVRNQPQHF.

A single count supports this clone. The V gene is TRBV5-1, the J gene TRBJ2-7; 11 bases match TRBD2. After removal of 7 bases from V and 3 bases from J, the junction contained 6 bases not matched to a gene. CDR3 length equals 14 residues. In germline, CDR1 is SGHRS, CDR2 YFSETQ. CDR3 DNA: TGCGCCAGCGGCTCAACTAGCGGGGGCTACGAGCAGTACTTC. Translation: CASGSTSGGYEQYF.

The V and J genes are TRBV5-1 and TRBJ2-2; the match to TRBD1 covers 11 bases. Germline V gives CDR1 SGHRS, CDR2 YFSETQ. The length of the CDR3 is 17 residues. The trim removed 4 bases at V and 5 bases at J, leaving 10 bases unmatched. In DNA form, the CDR3 reads TGCGCCAGCAGCGTAGAGCCGGACAGGGGGCTAACCGGGGAGCTGTTTTTT. It yields the protein CASSVEPDRGLTGELFF.

This chain links TRBV4-3 with TRBJ1-2; the D gene is possibly TRBD1 (6 bases). The CDR3 has 15 amino acids. The V gene lost 3 bases and the J gene lost 3 bases, with 14 bases spanning the gap. Germline CDR1 reads LGHNA; CDR2 reads YSLEER. The CDR3 nucleotides are TGCGCCAGCAGCCAGGCACTACAGGGAGACTATGGCTACACCTTC. Translated: CASSQALQGDYGYTF.

This clone was found a few times. The J gene is TRBJ1-4, the V gene TRBV10-2, with TRBD1 matching over 8 bases. The junction had 11 bases not matched to a gene; V was cut back by 3 bases and J by 8 bases. CDR3 length: 16 amino acids. Per the germline V gene, CDR1 is WSHSY and CDR2 is SAAADI. The CDR3 region has the DNA TGCGCCAGCAGTGAAACCCCCCAGGGGGCGTGGGAAAAACTGTTTTTT. Amino acid sequence: CASSETPQGAWEKLFF.

V is TRBV5-1 and J is TRBJ1-1; TRBD1 matches 9 bases. This CDR3 contains 14 residues. Germline V gene sequence: CDR1 SGHRS, CDR2 YFSETQ. The junction had 1 base not matched to a gene; V was cut back by 3 bases and J by 1 base. In nucleotides, the CDR3 is TGCGCCAGCAGCTCGACAGGGGGGAACACTGAAGCTTTCTTT. Residues: CASSSTGGNTEAFF.

The chain carries TRBV4-2 and TRBJ2-7, with 9 bases that match TRBD2. Germline lookup yields CDR1 LGHNA and CDR2 YNFKEQ. This CDR3 region has 15 residues. V dropped 2 bases and J dropped 3; count of bases not matched to a gene: 5. The CDR3 nucleotides are TGTGCCAGCAGCCAACCTAGCGGGATTGGCTACGAGCAGTACTTC. It specifies CASSQPSGIGYEQYF.

V is TRBV28 and J is TRBJ1-5; 7 bases agree with TRBD1. The CDR3 is 14 residues long. Germline V gene data show CDR1 as MDHEN and CDR2 as SYDVKM. The V and J ends lost 6 bases and 4 bases, in that order; junction bases with no gene match: 6. The CDR3 spells CASSAGTENQPQHF. CDR3 sequence (DNA): TGTGCCAGCAGCGCCGGGACAGAAAATCAGCCCCAGCATTTT.

V and J are TRBV5-1 and TRBJ2-3; 8 positions agree with TRBD2. V was clipped by 2 bases and J by 5 bases; unmatched bases: 7. The CDR3 is 15 amino acids. CDR1 SGHRS and CDR2 YFSETQ come from the germline V gene. The CDR3 sequence is CASSFDKAGGDTQYF. The CDR3 nucleotides are TGCGCCAGCAGCTTCGACAAGGCGGGAGGAGATACGCAGTATTTT.

The chain carries TRBV27 and TRBJ2-3; TRBD2 might be the D (6 bases). The CDR3 runs to 12 residues. The germline V gene encodes CDR1 MNHEY and CDR2 SMNVEV (reference sequence). Trimming took 7 bases from V and 10 from J, leaving 15 bases between them. CDR3 bases: TGTGCCAGCACCGACGGGAGTGCGGCGCAGTATTTT. Amino acids: CASTDGSAAQYF.

This chain uses TRBV4-1 with TRBJ2-7; 7 positions agree with TRBD2. CDR1 is MGHRA and CDR2 is YSYEKL in the germline V gene. The trim removed 0 bases at V and 0 bases at J, leaving 5 bases unmatched. The CDR3 consists of 16 residues. The CDR3 DNA reads as TGCGCCAGCAGCCAAGATAAGAGCGGGGCCTCCTACGAGCAGTACTTC. It codes for CASSQDKSGASYEQYF.

Notes on this clone: A read error may account for a junction end that differs from germline. V usage is TRBV5-1 and J usage is TRBJ1-2, with 8 nucleotides matching TRBD1. Germline V lookup: CDR1 SGHRS, CDR2 YFSETQ. The CDR3 runs 16 residues. The CDR3, as DNA: TGCGCCAGCAGCTCACAACCGGGACAGGTTAACTATGGCTACCCCTTC. Translated: CASSSQPGQVNYGYPF.

Worth noting for this clone: Compared with germline, one end of the junction differs, possibly owing to a read error. The V call is TRBV10-2, the J call TRBJ2-2, with TRBD2 as a possible D gene (6 bases). Germline CDR1 reads WSHSY; CDR2 reads SAAADI. This CDR3 spans 15 amino acids. The CDR3 DNA reads as TGCGCCAGCAGGGAGTATGGAGGGAGTACCGGGGAGCTGTTTTTT. It translates to CASREYGGSTGELFF.

The chain combines TRBV6-1 with TRBJ1-1; 7 bases agree with TRBD1. The CDR3 loop spans 13 amino acids. Germline trimming cut 6 bases from V and 5 bases from J; bases unmatched to any gene: 6. Germline V gene lookup returns CDR1 MNHNS and CDR2 SASEGT. This chain's CDR3 is CASRRQGGTEAFF. Written as DNA, the CDR3 is TGTGCCAGCAGGCGACAGGGTGGGACTGAAGCTTTCTTT.

The V gene is TRBV7-9, the J gene TRBJ1-2; D not certain. V gave up 1 base and J gave up 4 bases, with 7 bases separating them. Germline loops: CDR1 SEHNR, CDR2 FQNEAQ (reference sequence). The CDR3 runs 13 residues. CDR3 amino acids: CASSLVGTYGYTF. CDR3 DNA sequence: TGTGCCAGCAGCTTAGTCGGTACCTATGGCTACACCTTC.